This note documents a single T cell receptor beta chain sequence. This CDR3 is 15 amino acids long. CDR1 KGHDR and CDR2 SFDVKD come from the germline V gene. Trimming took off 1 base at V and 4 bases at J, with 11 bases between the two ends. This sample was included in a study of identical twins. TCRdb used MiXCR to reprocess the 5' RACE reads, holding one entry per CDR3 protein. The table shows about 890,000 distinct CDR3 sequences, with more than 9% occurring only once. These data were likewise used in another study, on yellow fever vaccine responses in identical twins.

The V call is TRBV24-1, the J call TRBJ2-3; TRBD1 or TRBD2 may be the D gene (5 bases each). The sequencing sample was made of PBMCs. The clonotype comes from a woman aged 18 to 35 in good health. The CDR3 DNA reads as TGTGCCACCAGTGATTTCTTCGGGGCGGCAGATACGCAGTATTTT. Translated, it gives CATSDFFGAADTQYF.